This TCR beta chain derives from a study of CD8 T cells in Susac syndrome (dated by TCRdb to between 2018 and 2020). In the study overall: Whether CD8+ T cell activation and differentiation in Susac syndrome was antigen driven was tested using repertoire sequencing.

RNA was extracted with the RNeasy kit and roughly 0.45 to 1 ug was reverse transcribed using random hexamers. The immunoSEQ multiplex PCR assay, covering 54 Vbeta and 13 Jbeta segments, was used to amplify TCR beta CDR3 regions. PCR amplification bias was corrected by using a synthetic template baseline for primer optimization and computational correction. Per the source publication's procedure: Reads were assigned to V, D and J genes according to IMGT and analyzed in immunoSEQ Analyzer, with only productive sequences retained. To calculate clonality, Shannon entropy was normalized by log2 of the number of productive unique sequences and then subtracted from one. For each patient and control, public and private clones were evaluated within the 100 most prevalent clones. Clones were defined as Susac-specific if absent from the healthy and MS cohorts, from around 1,000 published viral clones and from other ImmuneACCESS disease sequences. In TCRdb, the public reads were trimmed at Q25 with fastp and aligned with MiXCR, with productive beta chains retained. Rows are combined by CDR3 protein, so each entry shows the most common genes and DNA. Here the V and J calls rest on TCRdb's processing, not on the authors' analysis. Here the sample has around 200,000 distinct CDR3 sequences; roughly 94% occur a single time. The ten largest make up around 0.08% of the sample.

Peripheral blood CD8+ and CD4+ T cells from healthy donors, Susac syndrome patients and multiple sclerosis patients were profiled by high-throughput TCR beta sequencing. The multiple sclerosis controls were treatment-naive patients who had stable or active relapsing-remitting disease and met the revised McDonald criteria. CD8+ TEMRA cells were enriched by FACS, while bulk CD8+ and CD4+ T cells were purified by magnetic negative isolation. Blood was collected in EDTA tubes and processed within 24 hours, with PBMCs isolated through density gradient centrifugation. PBMCs intended for TCR sequencing were cryopreserved in liquid nitrogen and thawed later in a water bath at 37 degrees C. A purity of at least 90% was achieved for sorted or isolated CD4+, CD8+ and CD8+ TEMRA cells. Concerning this clonotype itself: Its antigen remains undetermined. No base qualities exist here, and no much larger clone lies one base off it.

In the germline V gene (reference sequence), CDR1 corresponds to SEHNR and CDR2 to FQNEAQ. Trimming removed 5 bases from V and 10 bases from J, leaving 21 bases between the germline ends. The CDR3 covers 15 residues, taking in both the cysteine and the phenylalanine. Just the 45-base CDR3 DNA is kept, in frame starting at base 1. Summary of the overall study and its limitations: The TCR sequencing and HLA analysis was acknowledged to have included a relatively small number of individuals.

The chain couples TRBV7-9 to TRBJ2-1, with the D gene possibly TRBD1 or TRBD2, each one fitting 6 bases. The receptor's source is a human donor with multiple sclerosis. Source material: CD4+ T cells from PBMCs. The DNA sequence is TGTGCCAGCAGCCTTCCAGGTGGGGGGCGGGTGGAGCAGTTCTTC. The resulting protein is CASSLPGGGRVEQFF. Supplemented by the reference TRBV7-9 and TRBJ2-1 proteins around the CDR3, the complete variable domain is DTGVSQNPRHKITKRGQNVTFRCDPISEHNRLYWYRQTLGQGPEFLTYFQNEAQLEKSRLLSDRFSAERPKGSFSTLEIQRTEQGDSAMYLCASSLPGGGRVEQFFGPGTRLTVL.